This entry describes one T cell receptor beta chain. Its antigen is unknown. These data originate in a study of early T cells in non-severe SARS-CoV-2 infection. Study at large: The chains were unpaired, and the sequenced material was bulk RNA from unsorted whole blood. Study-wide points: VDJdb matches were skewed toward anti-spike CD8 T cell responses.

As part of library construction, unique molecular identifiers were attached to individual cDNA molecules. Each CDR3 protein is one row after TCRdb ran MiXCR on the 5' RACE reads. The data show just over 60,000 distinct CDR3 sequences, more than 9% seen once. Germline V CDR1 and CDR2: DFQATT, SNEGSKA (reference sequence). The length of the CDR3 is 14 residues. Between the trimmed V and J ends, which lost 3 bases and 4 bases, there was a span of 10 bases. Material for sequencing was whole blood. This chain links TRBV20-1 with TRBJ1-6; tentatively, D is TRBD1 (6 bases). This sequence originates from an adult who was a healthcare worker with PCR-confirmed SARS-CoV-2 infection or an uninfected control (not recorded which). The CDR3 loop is CSASRGQYNSPLHF. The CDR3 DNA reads TGCAGTGCTAGTCGGGGACAATATAATTCACCCCTCCACTTT.